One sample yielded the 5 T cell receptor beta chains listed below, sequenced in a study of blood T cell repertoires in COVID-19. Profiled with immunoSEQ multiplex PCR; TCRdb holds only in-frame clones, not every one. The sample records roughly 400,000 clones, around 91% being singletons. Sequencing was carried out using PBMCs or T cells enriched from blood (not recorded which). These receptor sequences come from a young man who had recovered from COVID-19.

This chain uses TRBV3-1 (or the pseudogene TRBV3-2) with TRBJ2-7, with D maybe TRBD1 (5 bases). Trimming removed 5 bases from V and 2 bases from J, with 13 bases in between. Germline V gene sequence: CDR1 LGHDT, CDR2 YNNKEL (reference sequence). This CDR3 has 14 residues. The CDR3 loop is CASSASRAPYEQYF. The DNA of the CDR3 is TGTGCCAGCAGCGCGTCCAGGGCGCCCTACGAGCAGTACTTC.

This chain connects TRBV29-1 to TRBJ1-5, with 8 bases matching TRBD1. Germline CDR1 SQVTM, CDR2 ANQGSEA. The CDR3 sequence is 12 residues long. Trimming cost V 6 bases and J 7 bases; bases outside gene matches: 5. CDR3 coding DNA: TGCAGCGTCCGACAGGGGTCGCAGCCCCAGCATTTT. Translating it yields CSVRQGSQPQHF.

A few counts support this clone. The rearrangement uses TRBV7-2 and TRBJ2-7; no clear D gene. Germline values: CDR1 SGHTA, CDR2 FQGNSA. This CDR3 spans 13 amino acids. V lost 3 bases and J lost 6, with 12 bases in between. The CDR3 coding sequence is TGTGCCAGCAGCTTGAGTAGTTTTGGCGAGCAGTACTTC. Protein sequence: CASSLSSFGEQYF.

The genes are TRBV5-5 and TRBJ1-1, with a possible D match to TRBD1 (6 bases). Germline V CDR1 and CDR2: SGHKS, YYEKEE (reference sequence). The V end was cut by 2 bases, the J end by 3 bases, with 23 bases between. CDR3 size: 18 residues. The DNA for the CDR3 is TGTGCCAGCAGCTTTTTACCGCAGGGGTTGCGAAAGGACACTGAAGCTTTCTTT. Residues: CASSFLPQGLRKDTEAFF.

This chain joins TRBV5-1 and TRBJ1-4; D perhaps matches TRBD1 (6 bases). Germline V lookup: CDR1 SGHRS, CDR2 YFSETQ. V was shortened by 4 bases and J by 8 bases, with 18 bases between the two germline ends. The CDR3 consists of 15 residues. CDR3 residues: CASSPSPGAREKLFF. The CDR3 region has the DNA TGCGCCAGCAGCCCGTCGCCAGGGGCTCGCGAAAAACTGTTTTTT.